The entry below gives a single T cell receptor (beta chain) sequence along with its context. Its matching antigen is unknown. PCR amplification relied on 60 Vbeta primers (plus 13 Jbeta primers). This table comes from immunoSEQ multiplex PCR, and its TCRdb copy is limited to in-frame clones, with some not included. The sample yields 150,000 to 200,000 clones, 72% seen once. Germline CDR1 reads LNHDA; CDR2 reads SQIVND (reference sequence). There are 16 residues in the CDR3. V lost 5 bases to trimming and J lost 9 bases, with 23 bases between them. The data originate from a study of cytomegalovirus exposure and HLA in healthy donors. Study conclusions and caveats: Common viral pathogens were later found to be apparently linked to several of the most significant clusters.

The source material was PBMCs. This chain connects TRBV19 to TRBJ2-4; possible D gene TRBD2, 7 bases. This receptor was identified in a human donor in good health. The CDR3 DNA reads TGTGCCAGTAGTTCCCAACCCGGGGGAAGGGGGGGCATTCAGTACTTC. It is translated as CASSSQPGGRGGIQYF.